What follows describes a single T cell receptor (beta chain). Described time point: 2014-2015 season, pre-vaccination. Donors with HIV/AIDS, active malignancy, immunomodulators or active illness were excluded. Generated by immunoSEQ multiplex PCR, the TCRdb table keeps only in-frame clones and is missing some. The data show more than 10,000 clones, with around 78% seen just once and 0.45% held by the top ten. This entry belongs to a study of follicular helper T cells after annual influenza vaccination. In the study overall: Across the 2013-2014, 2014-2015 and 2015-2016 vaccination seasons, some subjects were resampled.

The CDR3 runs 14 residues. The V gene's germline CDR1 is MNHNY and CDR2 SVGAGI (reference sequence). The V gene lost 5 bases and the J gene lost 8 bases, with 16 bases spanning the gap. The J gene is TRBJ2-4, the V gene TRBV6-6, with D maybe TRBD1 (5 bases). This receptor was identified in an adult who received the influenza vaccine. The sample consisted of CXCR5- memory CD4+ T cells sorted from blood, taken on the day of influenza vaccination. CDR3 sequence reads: CASSRYQGVDIQYF. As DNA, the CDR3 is TGTGCCAGCAGTCGGTACCAGGGTGTAGACATTCAGTACTTC.